This T cell receptor beta chain came from a study of shared clonotypes between healthy human individuals. Study-level background: The cohort had a couple of women and a few men, ages 18 to 49.

The study's findings and limits: Sampling involved blood alone; tissue repertoires likely differ.

Only in-frame clones appear in the TCRdb table, and some are missing; sequencing was by immunoSEQ multiplex PCR. Among about 500,000 clones listed, roughly four fifths were seen once. The CDR3 has 15 amino acids. With 6 bases clipped from V and 2 bases from J, the junction kept 6 bases outside the gene matches. CDR1 and CDR2 from the germline V gene are MDHEN and SYDVKM. Every donor, a Caucasian adult, lived in Nashville, Tennessee. Details on this clone: Its antigen remains unidentified.

This chain links TRBV28 with TRBJ1-5; 8 nucleotides agree with TRBD1. This TCR was sampled from a woman aged 35 to 49 in good health. Some clones in this sample may be carry-over from other donors' samples. The sequenced sample consisted of PBMCs. CDR3 in amino acids: CASRTLTGGNQPQHF. CDR3 in DNA: TGTGCCAGCAGAACCCTGACAGGGGGCAATCAGCCCCAGCATTTT.